The next 18 T cell receptor beta chains were all read from a single sample in a study of blood T cell repertoires in COVID-19. Some clones are missing from TCRdb's copy, which holds only in-frame ones; the method was immunoSEQ multiplex PCR. Altogether around 150,000 clones are present, approximately 90% being singletons, with the ten largest covering 0.99%. The source material was peripheral blood. These receptors were taken from a man between 18 and 29 years old with acute or convalescent COVID-19.

Regarding this clone: The identical CDR3 is also encoded by other nucleotide sequences in the sample. The chain uses TRBV19 and TRBJ2-1; D ambiguous. CDR1 and CDR2 (germline): LNHDA, SQIVND (reference sequence). This CDR3 region has 15 residues. Trimming shortened V by 1 base and J by 1 base, and 8 bases separated the two germline ends. CDR3 nucleotides: TGTGCCAGTAGTATAGGGCAGTCATCCTACAATGAGCAGTTCTTC. Amino acid sequence: CASSIGQSSYNEQFF.

The chain combines TRBV7-2 with TRBJ1-2; D ambiguous. The CDR3 is 13 residues long. Germline CDR1 and CDR2: SGHTA and FQGNSA. Between the trimmed V and J ends, which lost 4 bases and 1 base, there was a span of 7 bases. The DNA for the CDR3 is TGTGCCAGCAGCTCTACTTATAACTATGGCTACACCTTC. Its translation is CASSSTYNYGYTF.

V gene TRBV5-4 combines with J gene TRBJ1-2; weak D call: TRBD1 (5 bases). The CDR3 has 14 amino acids. Germline V lookup: CDR1 SGHNT, CDR2 YYREEE (reference sequence). V lost 2 bases and J lost 8, with 16 bases in between. The CDR3 is CASSFRTTAAGYTF. Here the CDR3 DNA reads TGTGCCAGCAGCTTCCGGACAACCGCGGCAGGCTACACCTTC.

This chain connects TRBV28 to TRBJ2-7; 8 bases fit TRBD1. The CDR3 is 15 amino acids. Trimming at V came to 6 bases and at J to 7 bases, leaving 14 bases not matched to a gene. Germline V gene data show CDR1 as MDHEN and CDR2 as SYDVKM. DNA of the CDR3: TGTGCCAGCAGGCCGAGGCAGGGGGCGTCCGGGGAGCAGTACGTC. Amino acids: CASRPRQGASGEQYV.

This rearrangement joins TRBV5-6 to TRBJ1-2; D gene ambiguous. From germline, CDR1 is SGHDT and CDR2 YYEEEE. Trimming stripped 1 base from V and 2 bases from J, with 9 bases between. The CDR3 covers 14 residues. The CDR3: CASSLLRQNYGYTF. Here the CDR3 DNA reads TGTGCCAGCAGCTTGTTGCGGCAGAACTATGGCTACACCTTC.

The V and J genes are TRBV6-6 and TRBJ2-7, with 8 positions matching TRBD1. Per the germline V gene, CDR1 is MNHNY and CDR2 is SVGAGI (reference sequence). This CDR3 region has 14 residues. V was pared by 2 bases and J by 3 bases, with 3 bases of the junction left unmatched. CDR3 nucleotides: TGTGCCAGCAGTTACCGACAGGGGATCTACGAGCAGTACGTC. Translated, it gives CASSYRQGIYEQYV.

This chain joins TRBV12-5 and TRBJ1-1; TRBD1 agrees at 10 bases. The CDR3 is made up of 16 amino acids. Trimming removed 8 bases from V and 0 bases from J; junction bases left unmatched: 9. Germline lookup yields CDR1 LGHNT and CDR2 FRNRAP. The CDR3 nucleotides read TGTGCTAGTAGAGGGGACAGGGGACACATGAACACTGAAGCTTTCTTT. As protein: CASRGDRGHMNTEAFF.

This rearrangement joins TRBV24-1 to TRBJ1-2; 7 nucleotides align to TRBD1. With 2 bases clipped from V and 6 bases from J, the junction kept 8 bases outside the gene matches. The CDR3 spans 15 residues. Germline values: CDR1 KGHDR, CDR2 SFDVKD. The CDR3 is CATSDWRRGVDGYTF. DNA of the CDR3: TGTGCCACCAGTGATTGGCGCAGGGGGGTCGATGGCTACACCTTC.

The rearrangement links TRBV12-3 or TRBV12-4 to TRBJ2-7; D is unclear. The V gene lost 3 bases and the J gene lost 7 bases, with 13 bases spanning the gap. This CDR3 contains 13 residues. The CDR3 DNA follows: TGTGCCAGCAGTTTGCGGTTTAGTGGGGAGCAGTACTTC. As protein: CASSLRFSGEQYF.

The V call is TRBV29-1, the J call TRBJ2-5, with D maybe TRBD1 (7 bases). This CDR3 spans 12 amino acids. Germline CDR1 and CDR2: SQVTM and ANQGSEA. Trimming removed 6 bases from V and 9 bases from J, with 17 bases in between. CDR3: CSVEGTEPAQYF. DNA of the CDR3: TGCAGCGTGGAGGGGACAGAACCCGCCCAGTACTTC. Combining the CDR3 with reference TRBV29-1 and TRBJ2-5 gives the whole variable domain SAVISQKPSRDICQRGTSLTIQCQVDSQVTMMFWYRQQPGQSLTLIATANQGSEATYESGFVIDKFPISRPNLTFSTLTVSNMSPEDSSIYLCSVEGTEPAQYFGPGTRLLVL.

Comment on this clone: Relative to the germline gene, one junction end is altered; a read error may explain this. This chain uses TRBV18 with TRBJ1-2, with D perhaps matching TRBD1 (5 bases). This CDR3 has 16 amino acids. Per the germline V gene, CDR1 is KGHSH and CDR2 is LQKENI. The CDR3 region has the DNA TGTGCCAGCTCATCACCTCTGGACACTATTAACTATGGCTACACCTTC. Translating gives CASSSPLDTINYGYTF.

This sequence joins TRBV6-5 and TRBJ1-5; TRBD1 matches at 7 bases. Germline loops: CDR1 MNHEY, CDR2 SVGAGI. V lost 6 bases to trimming and J lost 3 bases; unmatched junction nucleotides: 8. The CDR3 has 15 amino acids. In DNA, the CDR3 is TGTGCCAGCAGGCAGGCGACAGGGCCCAATCAGCCCCAGCATTTT. This encodes CASRQATGPNQPQHF.

The chain joins TRBV18 to TRBJ2-7; TRBD2 is a possible D gene (5 bases). Trimming shortened V by 1 base and J by 3 bases, and 10 bases separated the two germline ends. This CDR3 region has 14 residues. Germline CDR1 and CDR2: KGHSH and LQKENI. This CDR3 reads CASSPRGPIYEQYF. The CDR3, as DNA: TGTGCCAGCTCACCACGCGGGCCGATCTACGAGCAGTACTTC.

This clone was picked up a small number of times. The chain joins TRBV29-1 to TRBJ1-2; 7 nucleotides agree with TRBD1. The V segment lost 3 bases and the J segment 5 bases; nucleotides outside the gene matches: 9. Germline V CDR1 and CDR2: SQVTM, ANQGSEA. The length of the CDR3 is 14 residues. Here the CDR3 DNA reads TGCAGCGTTGATACTTCCGCAGGGGGGTATGGCTACACCTTC. Amino acid sequence: CSVDTSAGGYGYTF. Looking up the rest from reference TRBV29-1 and TRBJ1-2 gives the full variable domain: SAVISQKPSRDICQRGTSLTIQCQVDSQVTMMFWYRQQPGQSLTLIATANQGSEATYESGFVIDKFPISRPNLTFSTLTVSNMSPEDSSIYLCSVDTSAGGYGYTFGSGTRLTVV.

The V and J genes are TRBV10-2 and TRBJ1-4, with D unresolved. Per germline, CDR1 WSHSY and CDR2 SAAADI. The CDR3 has 12 residues. The V gene lost 2 bases and the J gene lost 5 bases, with 3 bases spanning the gap. The CDR3 is CASSEPNEKLFF. CDR3 coding DNA: TGCGCCAGCAGTGAGCCGAATGAAAAACTGTTTTTT.

This clone was seen a single time. The chain is built from TRBV9 and TRBJ2-5; 14 nucleotides align to TRBD2. This CDR3 has 16 residues. Per the germline V gene, CDR1 is SGDLS and CDR2 is YYNGEE. The ends lost 4 bases at V and 5 bases at J; junction bases unmatched: 7. The CDR3 spells CASSLTSGGAGETQYF. DNA for the CDR3: TGTGCCAGCAGCTTGACTAGCGGGGGGGCAGGGGAGACCCAGTACTTC.

The chain recombines TRBV6-5 with TRBJ1-1, with D maybe TRBD1 (5 bases). This CDR3 spans 14 amino acids. The V end was cut by 6 bases, the J end by 0 bases, with 11 bases between. Looked up from germline, CDR1 is MNHEY and CDR2 is SVGAGI. CDR3 in DNA: TGTGCCAGCAGGGCACCAGGGATGAACACTGAAGCTTTCTTT. It codes for CASRAPGMNTEAFF.

This clone was seen only once. V usage is TRBV21-1 and J usage is TRBJ2-7; the table's D call, TRBD1, was not checked against the DNA. TRBV21-1 is an annotated pseudogene. This CDR3 comprises 13 residues. CDR3 region: CASSKASDREQYV. CDR3 DNA sequence: TGTGCCAGCAGCAAAGCCAGCGACAGGGAGCAGTACGTC.